The sequence of this T cell receptor (beta chain) was determined in a study of Graves' ophthalmopathy and Graves' hyperthyroidism. RNA transcripts were the source from which TCR beta CDR3 regions were amplified. Second-round multiplex PCR came after first-round RT-PCR with HTBI primers. TCRdb re-derived calls from the multiplex PCR reads in MiXCR, one entry per CDR3 protein. The repertoire has about 1.1 million distinct CDR3 sequences, about 35% of them found once; the top ten carry 11%. CDR1 and CDR2 (germline): LGHNA, YNFKEQ. The CDR3 length is 15 residues. V gave up 0 bases and J gave up 3 bases; unmatched junction bases: 1. The sample holds many counts of this clonotype.

Sequenced sample: peripheral blood or thyroid tissue (not recorded which). The sequence derives from an adult man with Graves' hyperthyroidism. The chain recombines TRBV4-2 with TRBJ2-7; the match to TRBD2 covers 11 bases. Here the CDR3 reads CASSQDGTSGYEQYF. DNA for the CDR3: TGTGCCAGCAGCCAAGACGGGACTAGCGGCTACGAGCAGTACTTC.